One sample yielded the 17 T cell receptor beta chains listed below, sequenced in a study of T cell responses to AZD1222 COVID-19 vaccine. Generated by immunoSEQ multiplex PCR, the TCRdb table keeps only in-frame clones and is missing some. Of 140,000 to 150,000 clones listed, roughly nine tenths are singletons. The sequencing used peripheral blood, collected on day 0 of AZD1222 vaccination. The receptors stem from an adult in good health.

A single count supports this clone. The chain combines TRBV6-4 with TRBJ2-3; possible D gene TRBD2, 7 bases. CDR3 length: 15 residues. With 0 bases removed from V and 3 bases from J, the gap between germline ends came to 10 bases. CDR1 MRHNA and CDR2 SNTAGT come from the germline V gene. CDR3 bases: TGTGCCAGCAGTGACTCGGGGGGGGCGACAGATACGCAGTATTTT. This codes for CASSDSGGATDTQYF.

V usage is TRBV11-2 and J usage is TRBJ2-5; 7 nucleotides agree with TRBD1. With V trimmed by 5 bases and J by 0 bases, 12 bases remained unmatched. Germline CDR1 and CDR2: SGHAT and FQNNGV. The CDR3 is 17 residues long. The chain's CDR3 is CASSGLPPGQYQETQYF. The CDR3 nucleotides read TGTGCCAGCAGCGGGCTGCCCCCGGGACAGTACCAAGAGACCCAGTACTTC. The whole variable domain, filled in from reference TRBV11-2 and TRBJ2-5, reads EAGVAQSPRYKIIEKRQSVAFWCNPISGHATLYWYQQILGQGPKLLIQFQNNGVVDDSQLPKDRFSAERLKGVDSTLKIQPAKLEDSAVYLCASSGLPPGQYQETQYFGPGTRLLVL.

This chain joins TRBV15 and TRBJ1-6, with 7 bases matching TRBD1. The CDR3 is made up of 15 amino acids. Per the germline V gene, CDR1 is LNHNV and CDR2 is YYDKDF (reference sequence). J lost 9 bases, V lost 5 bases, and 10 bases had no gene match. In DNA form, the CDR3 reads TGTGCCACCAGCCCAGGGACAGATCGGGGTTCACCCCTCCACTTT. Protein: CATSPGTDRGSPLHF.

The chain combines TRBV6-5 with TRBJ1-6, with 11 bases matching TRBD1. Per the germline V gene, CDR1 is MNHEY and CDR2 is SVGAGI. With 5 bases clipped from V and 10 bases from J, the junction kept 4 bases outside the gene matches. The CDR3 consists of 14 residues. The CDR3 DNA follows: TGTGCCAGCAGTCGGGGACAGGGGGACTCACCCCTCCACTTT. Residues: CASSRGQGDSPLHF.

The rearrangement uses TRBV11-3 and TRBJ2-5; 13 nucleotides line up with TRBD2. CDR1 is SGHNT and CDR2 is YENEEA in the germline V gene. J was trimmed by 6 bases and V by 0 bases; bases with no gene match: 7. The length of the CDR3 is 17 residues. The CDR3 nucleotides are TGTGCCAGCAGCTTAGATTTACTAGCGGGAGGGATAAAGACCCAGTACTTC. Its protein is CASSLDLLAGGIKTQYF.

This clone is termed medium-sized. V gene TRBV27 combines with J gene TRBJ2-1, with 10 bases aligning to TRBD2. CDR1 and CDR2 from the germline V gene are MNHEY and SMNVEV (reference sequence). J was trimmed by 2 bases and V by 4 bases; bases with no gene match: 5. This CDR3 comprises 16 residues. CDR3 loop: CASSSGLAVTYNEQFF. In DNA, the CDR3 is TGTGCCAGCAGTTCAGGACTAGCGGTGACCTACAATGAGCAGTTCTTC.

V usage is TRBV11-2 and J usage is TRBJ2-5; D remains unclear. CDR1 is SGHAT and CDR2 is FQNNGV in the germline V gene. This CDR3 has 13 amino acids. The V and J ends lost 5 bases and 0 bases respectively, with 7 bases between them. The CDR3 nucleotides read TGTGCCAGCAGCCAAGACCACCAAGAGACCCAGTACTTC. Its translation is CASSQDHQETQYF.

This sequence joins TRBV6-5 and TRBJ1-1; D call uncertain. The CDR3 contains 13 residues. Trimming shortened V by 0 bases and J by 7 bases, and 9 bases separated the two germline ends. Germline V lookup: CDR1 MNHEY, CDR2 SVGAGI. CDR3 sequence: CASSYSTSHEAFF. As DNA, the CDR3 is TGTGCCAGCAGTTACTCGACCAGCCATGAAGCTTTCTTT.

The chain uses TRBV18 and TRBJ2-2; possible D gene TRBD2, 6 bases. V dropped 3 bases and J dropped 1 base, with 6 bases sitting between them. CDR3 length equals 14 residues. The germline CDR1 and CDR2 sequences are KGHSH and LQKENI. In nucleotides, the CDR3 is TGTGCCAGCTCACCCGGGAGGAACACCGGGGAGCTGTTTTTT. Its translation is CASSPGRNTGELFF. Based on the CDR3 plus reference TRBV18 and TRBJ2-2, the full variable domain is NAGVMQNPRHLVRRRGQEARLRCSPMKGHSHVYWYRQLPEEGLKFMVYLQKENIIDESGMPKERFSAEFPKEGPSILRIQQVVRGDSAAYFCASSPGRNTGELFFGEGSRLTVL.

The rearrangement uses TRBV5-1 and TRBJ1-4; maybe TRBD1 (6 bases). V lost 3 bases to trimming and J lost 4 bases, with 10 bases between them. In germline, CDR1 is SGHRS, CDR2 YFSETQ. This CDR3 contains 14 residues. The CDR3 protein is CASSWTAYNEKLFF. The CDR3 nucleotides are TGCGCCAGCAGCTGGACAGCCTATAATGAAAAACTGTTTTTT.

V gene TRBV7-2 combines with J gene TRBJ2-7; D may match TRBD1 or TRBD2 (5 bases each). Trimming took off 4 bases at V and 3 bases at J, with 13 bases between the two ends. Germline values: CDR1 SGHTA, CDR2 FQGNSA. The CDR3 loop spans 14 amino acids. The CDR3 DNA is TGTGCCAGCAGCTCCCTGGGACGGATCTACGAGCAGTACTTC. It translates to CASSSLGRIYEQYF.

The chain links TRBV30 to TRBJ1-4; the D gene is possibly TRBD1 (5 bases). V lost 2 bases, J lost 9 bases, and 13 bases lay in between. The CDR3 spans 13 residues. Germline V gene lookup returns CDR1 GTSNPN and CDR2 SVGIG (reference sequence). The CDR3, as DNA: TGTGCCTGGAGTACTTCTGGGGGAAAAAAACTGTTTTTT. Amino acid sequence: CAWSTSGGKKLFF.

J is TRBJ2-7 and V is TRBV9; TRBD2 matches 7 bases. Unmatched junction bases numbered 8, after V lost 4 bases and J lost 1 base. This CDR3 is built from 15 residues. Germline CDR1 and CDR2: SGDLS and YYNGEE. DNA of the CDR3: TGTGCCAGCAGCCAGGGCGGGAGCTTGTCCTACGAGCAGTACTTC. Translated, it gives CASSQGGSLSYEQYF.

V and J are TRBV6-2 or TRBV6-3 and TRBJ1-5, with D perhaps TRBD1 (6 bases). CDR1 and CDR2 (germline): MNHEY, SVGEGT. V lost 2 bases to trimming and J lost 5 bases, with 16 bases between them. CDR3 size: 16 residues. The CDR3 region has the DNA TGTGCCAGCAGTTACGGTGGGGGCGCCATTTATCAGCCCCAGCATTTT. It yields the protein CASSYGGGAIYQPQHF.

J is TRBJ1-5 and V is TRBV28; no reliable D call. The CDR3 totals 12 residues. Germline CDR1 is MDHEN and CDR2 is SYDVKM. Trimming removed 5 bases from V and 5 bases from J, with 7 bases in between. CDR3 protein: CASSRIYQPQHF. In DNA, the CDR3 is TGTGCCAGCAGTCGTATTTATCAGCCCCAGCATTTT.

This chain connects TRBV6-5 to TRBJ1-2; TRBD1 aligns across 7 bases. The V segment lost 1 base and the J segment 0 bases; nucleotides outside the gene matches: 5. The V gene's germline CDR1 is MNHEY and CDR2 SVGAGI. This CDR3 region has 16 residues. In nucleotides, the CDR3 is TGTGCCAGCAGTTACTTAACCGGGACAGCTAACTATGGCTACACCTTC. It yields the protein CASSYLTGTANYGYTF.

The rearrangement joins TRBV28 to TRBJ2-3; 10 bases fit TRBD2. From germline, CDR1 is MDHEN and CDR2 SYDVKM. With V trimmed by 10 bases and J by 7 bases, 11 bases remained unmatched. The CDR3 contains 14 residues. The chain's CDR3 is CAIRASGSQNTQYF. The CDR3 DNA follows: TGTGCCATACGGGCTAGCGGGAGTCAAAATACGCAGTATTTT.